These 9 T cell receptor beta chains were sequenced from one sample in a study of blood T cell repertoires in COVID-19. Generated by immunoSEQ multiplex PCR, the TCRdb table keeps only in-frame clones and is missing some. The data show approximately 360,000 clones, with 83% seen just once and around 5.1% held by the top ten. Sequenced sample: PBMCs or T cells enriched from blood (not recorded which). These receptors all stem from a woman aged 45-65 years who had recovered from COVID-19.

This clone showed up many times. This sequence joins TRBV3-1 (or the pseudogene TRBV3-2) and TRBJ2-3; 14 nucleotides align to TRBD2. The CDR3 is 17 residues long. Germline CDR1 is LGHDT and CDR2 is YNNKEL (reference sequence). V lost 3 bases to trimming and J lost 4 bases; unmatched junction nucleotides: 6. This CDR3 is CASSQGLAGARADTQYF. The CDR3, as DNA: TGTGCCAGCAGCCAGGGACTAGCGGGGGCCCGCGCAGATACGCAGTATTTT.

V gene TRBV6-5 combines with J gene TRBJ1-1; 10 nucleotides match TRBD1. This CDR3 has 15 amino acids. The V gene's germline CDR1 is MNHEY and CDR2 SVGAGI. V lost 6 bases to trimming and J lost 6 bases; unmatched junction nucleotides: 10. The CDR3 loop is CASRETGGFSAEAFF. The CDR3 DNA follows: TGTGCCAGCAGGGAGACAGGGGGCTTTTCCGCTGAAGCTTTCTTT.

The chain couples TRBV6-2 or TRBV6-3 to TRBJ1-5; a weak D match, TRBD1 (5 bases). The CDR3 is 18 amino acids. CDR1 is MNHEY and CDR2 is SVGEGT in the germline V gene. V was cut by 3 bases and J by 0 bases, with 18 bases left in between. The CDR3 DNA follows: TGTGCCAGCAGTTATTGGGCTAACAGGTCGTATAGCAATCAGCCCCAGCATTTT. As protein: CASSYWANRSYSNQPQHF.

The CDR3 region is CASSQDLAIQNTEAFF. The CDR3 region has the DNA TGTGCCAGCAGCCAAGATCTGGCCATACAGAACACTGAAGCTTTCTTT. The V and J genes are TRBV3-1 (or the pseudogene TRBV3-2) and TRBJ1-1, with D unresolved. V lost 0 bases and J lost 1, with 12 bases in between. The CDR3 is 16 amino acids. The V gene's germline CDR1 is LGHDT and CDR2 YNNKEL (reference sequence).

The V and J genes are TRBV7-9 and TRBJ1-4, with 9 bases matching TRBD1. Losses at the gene ends were 2 bases for V and 7 bases for J; bases not matched to a gene: 5. The CDR3 runs to 15 residues. Germline V gene data show CDR1 as SEHNR and CDR2 as FQNEAQ (reference sequence). This CDR3 is CASSLSGTGSEKLFF. For the CDR3, the DNA is TGTGCCAGCAGCTTAAGTGGGACAGGGTCTGAAAAACTGTTTTTT.

The chain has TRBV27 and TRBJ2-2; maybe TRBD1 (6 bases). CDR1 and CDR2 (germline): MNHEY, SMNVEV (reference sequence). Between the trimmed V and J ends, which lost 5 bases and 1 base, there was a span of 20 bases. The CDR3 is 18 residues long. For the CDR3, the DNA is TGTGCCAGCAGTCAAAGGGGGACCCTAATTATGAACACCGGGGAGCTGTTTTTT. This codes for CASSQRGTLIMNTGELFF.

The V gene is TRBV7-6, the J gene TRBJ2-7; D might be TRBD1 (6 bases). The CDR3 is 14 amino acids. V lost 1 base to trimming and J lost 0 bases, with 7 bases between them. The V gene's germline CDR1 is SGHVS and CDR2 FNYEAQ. CDR3 protein: CASSLDRASYEQYF. CDR3 DNA sequence: TGTGCCAGCAGCTTAGACAGGGCCTCCTACGAGCAGTACTTC.

This clone was seen only a few times. This sequence joins TRBV3-1 (or the pseudogene TRBV3-2) and TRBJ2-5; 11 bases match TRBD2. CDR1 is LGHDT and CDR2 is YNNKEL in the germline V gene (reference sequence). V trimming: 1 base; J trimming: 5 bases; junction bases outside the gene matches: 6. The CDR3 is made up of 16 amino acids. CDR3 region: CASSQVTSGRRETQYF. CDR3 coding DNA: TGTGCCAGCAGCCAAGTTACTAGCGGGAGAAGGGAGACCCAGTACTTC.

The chain uses TRBV7-8 and TRBJ2-2; D is possibly TRBD1 (5 bases). CDR3 size: 15 residues. The ends were cut back, 4 bases at V and 6 bases at J, with 15 bases in the middle. Germline CDR1 and CDR2: SGHVS and FQNEAQ. The CDR3 region is CASSSSGAAAGELFF. The CDR3 DNA follows: TGTGCCAGCAGCTCAAGTGGGGCCGCAGCCGGGGAGCTGTTTTTT. Combining the CDR3 with reference TRBV7-8 and TRBJ2-2 gives the whole variable domain GAGVSQSPRYKVAKRGQDVALRCDPISGHVSLFWYQQALGQGPEFLTYFQNEAQLDKSGLPSDRFFAERPEGSVSTLKIQRTQQEDSAVYLCASSSSGAAAGELFFGEGSRLTVL.